Below are 10 T cell receptor beta chains sequenced from a single sample in a study of untreated major depressive disorder. Generated by immunoSEQ multiplex PCR, the TCRdb table keeps only in-frame clones and is missing some. Of just over 20,000 clones in the sample, 90% to 95% were seen once. Sequenced: CD4+ T cells from PBMCs. The source is a man aged 30 to 39 in good health.

This clone was found a few times. The chain joins TRBV9 to TRBJ1-5, with D possibly TRBD1 on 6 matching bases. The CDR3 spans 13 residues. V lost 7 bases and J 4 bases, leaving 12 bases between the germline ends. CDR1 and CDR2 from the germline V gene are SGDLS and YYNGEE. CDR3 sequence (DNA): TGTGCCAGCGGGGGCAGGGAGAATCAGCCCCAGCATTTT. This translates into CASGGRENQPQHF.

The chain joins TRBV7-6 to TRBJ1-3, with a possible D match to TRBD1 (6 bases). Germline CDR1 SGHVS, CDR2 FNYEAQ. The length of the CDR3 is 14 residues. Trimming pared 5 bases from V and 4 bases from J, leaving 12 bases between. CDR3 loop: CASSEGGSGNTIYF. The CDR3 DNA sequence: TGTGCCAGCAGCGAAGGGGGTTCCGGAAACACCATATATTTT.

The V and J genes are TRBV5-6 and TRBJ1-5, with D possibly matching TRBD1 (6 bases). CDR3 length: 13 residues. Germline assignment: CDR1 SGHDT and CDR2 YYEEEE. The V end was cut by 6 bases, the J end by 9 bases, with 16 bases between. The CDR3 bases are TGTGCCAGCACTTCGAGGGGGGTCAGGCCCCAGCATTTT. Protein product: CASTSRGVRPQHF.

J is TRBJ2-1 and V is TRBV7-2, with D unresolved. Per germline, CDR1 SGHTA and CDR2 FQGNSA. V lost 6 bases to trimming and J lost 6 bases, with 15 bases between them. The CDR3 is 14 amino acids. The CDR3 loop is CASRIDMDRNEQFF. Here the CDR3 DNA reads TGTGCCAGCAGGATAGACATGGATCGCAATGAGCAGTTCTTC.

The V and J genes are TRBV7-8 and TRBJ1-5; no definite D call. Trimming shortened V by 2 bases and J by 0 bases, and 14 bases separated the two germline ends. The CDR3 has 17 amino acids. Germline CDR1 is SGHVS and CDR2 is FQNEAQ. The CDR3 loop reads CASSLFTHSSSNQPQHF. The CDR3 DNA sequence: TGTGCCAGCAGCTTATTCACTCATAGCAGTAGCAATCAGCCCCAGCATTTT.

The chain carries TRBV29-1 and TRBJ1-1; TRBD1 aligns across 7 bases. Germline assignment: CDR1 SQVTM and CDR2 ANQGSEA. This CDR3 contains 15 residues. The ends lost 0 bases at V and 1 base at J; junction bases unmatched: 5. The CDR3 sequence is CSVEDRRQGNTEAFF. CDR3 in DNA: TGCAGCGTTGAAGATAGGAGACAGGGGAACACTGAAGCTTTCTTT.

In this sample, this clone turned up once. The rearrangement joins TRBV6-1 to TRBJ2-2, with no clear D. CDR3 length equals 15 residues. The V gene's germline CDR1 is MNHNS and CDR2 SASEGT. Deletions cut 0 bases from V and 6 bases from J, with 11 bases between. The CDR3 region has the DNA TGTGCCAGCAGTGAAGCGCGGACCCTCTCCGGGGAGCTGTTTTTT. As protein: CASSEARTLSGELFF.

This clone was counted a few times. This chain links TRBV4-1 with TRBJ1-1, with 8 nucleotides matching TRBD1. The V gene's germline CDR1 is MGHRA and CDR2 YSYEKL. V was clipped by 3 bases and J by 8 bases; unmatched bases: 5. The CDR3 is 13 residues long. In DNA, the CDR3 is TGCGCCAGCAGCCAGGAACGGACAGGGGAAGCTTTCTTT. Its translation: CASSQERTGEAFF.

The chain couples TRBV5-1 to TRBJ2-1; TRBD1 is a possible D gene (6 bases). Trimming removed 0 bases from V and 5 bases from J, with 12 bases in between. Germline V gives CDR1 SGHRS, CDR2 YFSETQ. CDR3 size: 15 residues. The CDR3 bases are TGCGCCAGCAGCTTGGTAGGGGGACGCAACAATGAGCAGTTCTTC. This encodes CASSLVGGRNNEQFF.

The chain joins TRBV7-2 to TRBJ2-7, with D maybe TRBD1 (5 bases). This CDR3 has 12 residues. Trimming took off 4 bases at V and 3 bases at J, with 7 bases between the two ends. Looked up from germline, CDR1 is SGHTA and CDR2 is FQGNSA. For the CDR3, the DNA is TGTGCCAGCAGCTCGCAGGGCTACGAGCAGTACTTC. It encodes CASSSQGYEQYF.